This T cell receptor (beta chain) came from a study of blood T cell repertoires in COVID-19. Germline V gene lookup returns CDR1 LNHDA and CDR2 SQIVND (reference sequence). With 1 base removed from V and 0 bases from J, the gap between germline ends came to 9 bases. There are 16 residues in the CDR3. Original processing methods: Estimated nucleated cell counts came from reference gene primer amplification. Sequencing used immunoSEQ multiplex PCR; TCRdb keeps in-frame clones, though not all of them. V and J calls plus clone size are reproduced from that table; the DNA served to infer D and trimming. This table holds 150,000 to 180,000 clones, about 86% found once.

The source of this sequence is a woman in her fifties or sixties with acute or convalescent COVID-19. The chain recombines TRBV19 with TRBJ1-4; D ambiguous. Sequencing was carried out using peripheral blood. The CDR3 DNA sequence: TGTGCCAGTAGTATAGGTCGGGGAGCAACTAATGAAAAACTGTTTTTT. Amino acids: CASSIGRGATNEKLFF.